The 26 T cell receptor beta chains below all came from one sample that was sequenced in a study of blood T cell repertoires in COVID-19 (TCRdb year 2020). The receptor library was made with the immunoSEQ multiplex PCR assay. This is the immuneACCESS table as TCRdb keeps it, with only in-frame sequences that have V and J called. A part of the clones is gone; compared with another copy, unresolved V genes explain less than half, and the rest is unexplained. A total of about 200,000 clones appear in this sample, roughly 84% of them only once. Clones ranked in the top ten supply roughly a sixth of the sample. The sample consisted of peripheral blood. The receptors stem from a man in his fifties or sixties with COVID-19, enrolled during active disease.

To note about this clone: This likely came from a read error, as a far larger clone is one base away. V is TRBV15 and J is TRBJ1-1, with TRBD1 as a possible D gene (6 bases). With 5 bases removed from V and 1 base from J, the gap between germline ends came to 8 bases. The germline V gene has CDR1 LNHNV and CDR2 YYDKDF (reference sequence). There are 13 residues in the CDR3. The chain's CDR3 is CATSPTGNTEAFF. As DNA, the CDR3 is TGTGCCACCAGCCCGACAGGGAACACTGAAGCTTTCTTT.

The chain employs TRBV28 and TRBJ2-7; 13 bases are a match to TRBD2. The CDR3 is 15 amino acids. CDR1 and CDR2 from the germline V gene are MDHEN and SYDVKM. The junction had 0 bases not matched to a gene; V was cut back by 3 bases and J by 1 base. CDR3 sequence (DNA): TGTGCCAGCAGTTTGACTAGCGGGAGGTCCTACGAGCAGTACTTC. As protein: CASSLTSGRSYEQYF.

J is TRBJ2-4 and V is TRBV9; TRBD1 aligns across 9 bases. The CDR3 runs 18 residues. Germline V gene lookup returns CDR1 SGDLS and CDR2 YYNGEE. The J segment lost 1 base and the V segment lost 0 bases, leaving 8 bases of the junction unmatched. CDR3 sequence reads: CASSVATGTGLAKNIQYF. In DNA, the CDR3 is TGTGCCAGCAGCGTAGCTACAGGGACAGGGCTGGCCAAAAACATTCAGTACTTC. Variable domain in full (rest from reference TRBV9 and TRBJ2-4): DSGVTQTPKHLITATGQRVTLRCSPRSGDLSVYWYQQSLDQGLQFLIQYYNGEERAKGNILERFSAQQFPDLHSELNLSSLELGDSALYFCASSVATGTGLAKNIQYFGAGTRLSVL.

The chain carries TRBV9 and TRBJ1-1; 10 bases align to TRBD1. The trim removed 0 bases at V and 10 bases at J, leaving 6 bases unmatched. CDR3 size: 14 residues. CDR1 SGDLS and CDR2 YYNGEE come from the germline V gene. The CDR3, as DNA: TGTGCCAGCAGCGTAGACGACAGGGGGCTGCGAGCTTTCTTT. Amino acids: CASSVDDRGLRAFF.

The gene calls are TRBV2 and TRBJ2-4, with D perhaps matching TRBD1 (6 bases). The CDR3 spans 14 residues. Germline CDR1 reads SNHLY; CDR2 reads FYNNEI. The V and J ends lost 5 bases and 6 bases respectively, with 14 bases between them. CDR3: CASSKQGSLNIQYF. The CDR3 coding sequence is TGTGCCAGCAGTAAACAGGGTTCACTAAACATTCAGTACTTC.

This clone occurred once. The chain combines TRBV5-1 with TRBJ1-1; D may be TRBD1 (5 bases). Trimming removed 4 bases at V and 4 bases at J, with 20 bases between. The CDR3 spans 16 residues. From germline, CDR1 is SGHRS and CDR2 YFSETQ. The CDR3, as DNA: TGCGCCAGCAGCCCTGGGGGGAGGGGTCGTACCACTGAAGCTTTCTTT. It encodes CASSPGGRGRTTEAFF. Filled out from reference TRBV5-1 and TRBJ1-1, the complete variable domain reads KAGVTQTPRYLIKTRGQQVTLSCSPISGHRSVSWYQQTPGQGLQFLFEYFSETQRNKGNFPGRFSGRQFSNSRSEMNVSTLELGDSALYLCASSPGGRGRTTEAFFGQGTRLTVV.

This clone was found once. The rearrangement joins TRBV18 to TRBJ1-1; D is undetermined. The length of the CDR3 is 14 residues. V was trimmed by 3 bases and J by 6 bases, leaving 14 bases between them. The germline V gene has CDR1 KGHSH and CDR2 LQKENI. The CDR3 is CASSPPVVSSEAFF. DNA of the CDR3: TGTGCCAGCTCACCCCCGGTTGTTTCGTCTGAAGCTTTCTTT.

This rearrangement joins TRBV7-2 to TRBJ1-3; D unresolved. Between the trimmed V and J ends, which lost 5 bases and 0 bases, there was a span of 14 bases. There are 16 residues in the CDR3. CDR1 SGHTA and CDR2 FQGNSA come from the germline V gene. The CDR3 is CASSPRGRSSGNTIYF. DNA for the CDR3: TGTGCCAGCAGCCCCAGAGGGCGGAGCTCTGGAAACACCATATATTTT.

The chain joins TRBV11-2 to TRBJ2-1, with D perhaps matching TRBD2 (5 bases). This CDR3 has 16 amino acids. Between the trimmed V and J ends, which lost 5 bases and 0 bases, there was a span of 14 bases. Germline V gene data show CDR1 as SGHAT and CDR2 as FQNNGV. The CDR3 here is CASSQNRDSSYNEQFF. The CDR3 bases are TGTGCCAGCAGCCAAAACCGGGATAGCTCCTACAATGAGCAGTTCTTC.

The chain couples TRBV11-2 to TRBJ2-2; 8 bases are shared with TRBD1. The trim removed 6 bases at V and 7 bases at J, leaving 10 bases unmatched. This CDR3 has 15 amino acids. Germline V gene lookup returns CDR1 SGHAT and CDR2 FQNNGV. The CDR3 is CASRRSGGSGGELFF. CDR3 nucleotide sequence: TGTGCCAGCAGACGGTCAGGGGGCTCCGGCGGGGAGCTGTTTTTT. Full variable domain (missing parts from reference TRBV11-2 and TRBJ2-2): EAGVAQSPRYKIIEKRQSVAFWCNPISGHATLYWYQQILGQGPKLLIQFQNNGVVDDSQLPKDRFSAERLKGVDSTLKIQPAKLEDSAVYLCASRRSGGSGGELFFGEGSRLTVL.

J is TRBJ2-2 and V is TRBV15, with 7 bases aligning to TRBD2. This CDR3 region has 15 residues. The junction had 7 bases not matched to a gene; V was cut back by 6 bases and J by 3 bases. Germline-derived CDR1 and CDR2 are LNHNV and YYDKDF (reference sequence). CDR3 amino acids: CATSLREVHTGELFF. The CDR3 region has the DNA TGTGCCACCAGTTTACGGGAGGTCCACACCGGGGAGCTGTTTTTT.

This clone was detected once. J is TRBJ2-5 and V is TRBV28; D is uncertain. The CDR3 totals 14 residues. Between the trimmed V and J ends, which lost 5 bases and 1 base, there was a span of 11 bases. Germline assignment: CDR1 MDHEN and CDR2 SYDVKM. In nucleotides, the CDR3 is TGTGCCAGCAGTCCCCCAGGAACCCAAGAGACCCAGTACTTC. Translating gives CASSPPGTQETQYF.

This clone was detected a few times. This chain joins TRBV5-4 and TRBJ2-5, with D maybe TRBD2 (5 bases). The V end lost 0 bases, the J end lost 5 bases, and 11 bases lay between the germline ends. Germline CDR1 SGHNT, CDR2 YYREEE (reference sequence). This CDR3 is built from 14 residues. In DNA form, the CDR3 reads TGTGCCAGCAGCTTGGCGGGGATTAGGGAGACCCAGTACTTC. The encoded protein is CASSLAGIRETQYF. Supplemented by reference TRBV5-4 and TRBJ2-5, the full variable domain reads ETGVTQSPTHLIKTRGQQVTLRCSSQSGHNTVSWYQQALGQGPQFIFQYYREEENGRGNFPPRFSGLQFPNYSSELNVNALELDDSALYLCASSLAGIRETQYFGPGTRLLVL.

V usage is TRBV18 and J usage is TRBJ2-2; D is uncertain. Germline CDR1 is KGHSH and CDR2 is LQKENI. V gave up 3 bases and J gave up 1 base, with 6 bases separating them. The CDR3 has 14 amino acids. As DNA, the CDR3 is TGTGCCAGCTCACCTCGCGGGAACACCGGGGAGCTGTTTTTT. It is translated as CASSPRGNTGELFF.

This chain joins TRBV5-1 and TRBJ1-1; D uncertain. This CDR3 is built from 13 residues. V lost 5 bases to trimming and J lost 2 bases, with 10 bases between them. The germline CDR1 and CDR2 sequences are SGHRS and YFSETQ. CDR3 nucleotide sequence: TGCGCCAGCAGACAACACGAAAACACTGAAGCTTTCTTT. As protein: CASRQHENTEAFF.

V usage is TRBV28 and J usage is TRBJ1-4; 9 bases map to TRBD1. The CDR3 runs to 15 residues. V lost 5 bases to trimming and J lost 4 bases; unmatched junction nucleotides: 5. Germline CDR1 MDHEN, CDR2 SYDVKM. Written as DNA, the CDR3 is TGTGCCAGCAGTGCCCCGGGACAGGGTAATGAAAAACTGTTTTTT. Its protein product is CASSAPGQGNEKLFF. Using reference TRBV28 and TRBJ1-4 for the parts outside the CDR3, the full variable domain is DVKVTQSSRYLVKRTGEKVFLECVQDMDHENMFWYRQDPGLGLRLIYFSYDVKMKEKGDIPEGYSVSREKKERFSLILESASTNQTSMYLCASSAPGQGNEKLFFGSGTQLSVL.

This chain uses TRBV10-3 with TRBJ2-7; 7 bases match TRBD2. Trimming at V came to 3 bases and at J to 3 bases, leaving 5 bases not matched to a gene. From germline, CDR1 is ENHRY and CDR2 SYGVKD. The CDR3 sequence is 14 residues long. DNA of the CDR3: TGTGCCATCAGTGACGAGGGAGGGATCTACGAGCAGTACTTC. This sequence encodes CAISDEGGIYEQYF.

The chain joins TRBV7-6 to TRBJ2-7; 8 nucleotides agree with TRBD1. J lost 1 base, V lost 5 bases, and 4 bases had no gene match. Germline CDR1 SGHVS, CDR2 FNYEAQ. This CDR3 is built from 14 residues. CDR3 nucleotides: TGTGCCAGCAGCCAGGGACAGGTTTCCTACGAGCAGTACTTC. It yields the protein CASSQGQVSYEQYF.

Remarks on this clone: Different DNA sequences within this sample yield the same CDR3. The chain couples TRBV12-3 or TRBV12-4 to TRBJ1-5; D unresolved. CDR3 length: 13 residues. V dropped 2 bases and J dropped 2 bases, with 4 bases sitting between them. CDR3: CASSLSGNQPQHF. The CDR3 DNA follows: TGTGCCAGCAGTTTATCTGGCAATCAGCCCCAGCATTTT.

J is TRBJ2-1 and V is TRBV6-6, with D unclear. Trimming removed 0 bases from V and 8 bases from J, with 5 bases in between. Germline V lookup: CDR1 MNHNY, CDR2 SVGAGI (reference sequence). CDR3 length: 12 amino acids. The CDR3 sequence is CASSYSSDEQFF. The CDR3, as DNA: TGTGCCAGCAGTTACTCGTCGGATGAGCAGTTCTTC.

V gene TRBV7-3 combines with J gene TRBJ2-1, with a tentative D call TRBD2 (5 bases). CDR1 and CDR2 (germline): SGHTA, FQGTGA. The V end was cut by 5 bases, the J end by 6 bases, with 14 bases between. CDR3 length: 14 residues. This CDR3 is CASSPGGLANEQFF. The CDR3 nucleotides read TGTGCCAGCAGCCCGGGCGGTCTAGCCAATGAGCAGTTCTTC.

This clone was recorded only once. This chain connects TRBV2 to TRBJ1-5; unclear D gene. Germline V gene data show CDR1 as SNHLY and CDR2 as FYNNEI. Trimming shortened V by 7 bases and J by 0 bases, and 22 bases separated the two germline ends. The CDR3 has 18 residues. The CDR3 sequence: CASMPGRRRSSSNQPQHF. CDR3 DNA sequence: TGTGCCAGCATGCCAGGTAGGCGCCGATCCTCTAGCAATCAGCCCCAGCATTTT. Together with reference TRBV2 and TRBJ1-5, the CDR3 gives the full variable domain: EPEVTQTPSHQVTQMGQEVILRCVPISNHLYFYWYRQILGQKVEFLVSFYNNEISEKSEIFDDQFSVERPDGSNFTLKIRSTKLEDSAMYFCASMPGRRRSSSNQPQHFGDGTRLSIL.

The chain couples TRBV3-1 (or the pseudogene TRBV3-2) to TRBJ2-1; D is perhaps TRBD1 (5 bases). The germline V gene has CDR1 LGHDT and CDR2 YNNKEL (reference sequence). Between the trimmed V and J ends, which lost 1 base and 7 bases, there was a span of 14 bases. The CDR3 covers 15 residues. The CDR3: CASSQVRGSGNEQFF. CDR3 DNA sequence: TGTGCCAGCAGCCAAGTAAGGGGTTCTGGGAATGAGCAGTTCTTC.

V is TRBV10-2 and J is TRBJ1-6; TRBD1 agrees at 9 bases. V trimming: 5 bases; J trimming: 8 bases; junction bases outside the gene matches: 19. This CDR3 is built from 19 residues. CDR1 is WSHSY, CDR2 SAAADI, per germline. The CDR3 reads CASSNGGQGSPFWDSPLHF. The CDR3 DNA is TGCGCCAGCAGTAACGGGGGACAGGGAAGCCCCTTTTGGGATTCACCCCTCCACTTT.

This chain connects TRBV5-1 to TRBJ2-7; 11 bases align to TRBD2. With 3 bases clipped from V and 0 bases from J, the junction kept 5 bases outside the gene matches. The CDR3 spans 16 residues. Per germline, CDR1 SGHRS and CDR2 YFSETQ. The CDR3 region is CASSSGGTSGSYEQYF. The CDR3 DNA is TGCGCCAGCAGCTCCGGGGGGACTAGCGGCTCCTACGAGCAGTACTTC.

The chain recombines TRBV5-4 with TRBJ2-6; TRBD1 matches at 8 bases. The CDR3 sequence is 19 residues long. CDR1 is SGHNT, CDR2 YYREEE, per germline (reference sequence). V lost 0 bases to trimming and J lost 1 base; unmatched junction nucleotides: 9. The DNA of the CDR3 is TGTGCCAGCAGCTTGGTTGGTCAGGGGGCCCTATCTGGGGCCAACGTCCTGACTTTC. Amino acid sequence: CASSLVGQGALSGANVLTF.